This TCR beta chain was captured in a study of T cells in Graves' hyperthyroidism and ophthalmopathy. Findings of the study overall: Expanded thyroid clonotypes (above 0.001) were mostly also found in blood. A model built on 13 V-J features separated ophthalmopathy from stable hyperthyroidism.

Comments on this clonotype: As yet, its antigen is unknown.

V was trimmed by 7 bases and J by 1 base, leaving 7 bases between them. Per the germline V gene, CDR1 is LNHDA and CDR2 is SQIVND (reference sequence). This CDR3 has 12 amino acids. Graves' hyperthyroidism qualified as stable when ophthalmopathy did not progress within 18 months. Diagnoses were established using clinical symptoms, serum thyroxine and TRAb, thyroid ultrasound and orbital computed tomography. There were TCR beta CDR3 regions amplified from RNA transcripts. First-round RT-PCR with HTBI primers amplified the TCR CDR3 region. One entry per CDR3 protein results from TCRdb running MiXCR on the multiplex PCR reads. The table records hundreds of thousands of distinct CDR3 sequences, more than 45% of them present only once.

This TCR was sampled from a woman younger than 30 with Graves' hyperthyroidism. The V gene is TRBV19, the J gene TRBJ1-1, with D hard to call. Sequences were obtained from peripheral blood or thyroid tissue (not recorded which). Written as DNA, the CDR3 is TGTGCCAGTATGGCGGGGAACACTGAAGCTTTCTTT. This encodes CASMAGNTEAFF.